This entry lists 9 T cell receptor beta chains sequenced from one sample in a study of cytomegalovirus exposure and HLA in healthy donors. Sequencing was performed with immunoSEQ multiplex PCR; in TCRdb, only in-frame clones are kept and a portion is missing. The sample holds about 130,000 clones, approximately 92% seen once. The sequenced material came from PBMCs. All receptors come from a woman between 18 and 30 years old in good health and CMV-seropositive.

This sequence joins TRBV18 and TRBJ2-5, with 9 bases lining up with TRBD1. The CDR3 has 15 amino acids. V lost 3 bases and J lost 3; bases outside the gene matches: 5. The germline V gene encodes CDR1 KGHSH and CDR2 LQKENI. The CDR3 here is CASSPRTGAEETQYF. The CDR3 DNA sequence: TGTGCCAGCTCACCTCGGACAGGGGCTGAAGAGACCCAGTACTTC. Combining the CDR3 with reference TRBV18 and TRBJ2-5 gives the whole variable domain NAGVMQNPRHLVRRRGQEARLRCSPMKGHSHVYWYRQLPEEGLKFMVYLQKENIIDESGMPKERFSAEFPKEGPSILRIQQVVRGDSAAYFCASSPRTGAEETQYFGPGTRLLVL.

The chain uses TRBV9 and TRBJ1-2, with TRBD1 matching 11 bases. Germline V gene data show CDR1 as SGDLS and CDR2 as YYNGEE. This CDR3 is built from 15 residues. The V and J ends lost 4 bases and 4 bases, in that order; junction bases with no gene match: 6. In DNA, the CDR3 is TGTGCCAGCAGCTCCGGACAGGGGGCCAGCTATGGCTACACCTTC. Translated: CASSSGQGASYGYTF.

The CDR3 DNA is TGTGCCAGCAGTTTTTTCCTCACAGGGGTGAGGGGGGATGAAAAACTGTTTTTT. It yields the protein CASSFFLTGVRGDEKLFF. This chain connects TRBV28 to TRBJ1-4; 7 bases are a match to TRBD1. The CDR3 spans 18 residues. Germline CDR1 reads MDHEN; CDR2 reads SYDVKM. Unmatched junction bases numbered 16, after V lost 3 bases and J lost 6 bases.

The chain couples TRBV7-6 to TRBJ1-1; 9 bases map to TRBD1. J lost 7 bases, V lost 1 base, and 7 bases had no gene match. This CDR3 spans 15 amino acids. Germline CDR1 SGHVS, CDR2 FNYEAQ. CDR3 amino acids: CASSLEVGTGNEAFF. The DNA for the CDR3 is TGTGCCAGCAGCTTAGAAGTCGGGACAGGGAATGAAGCTTTCTTT. Using reference TRBV7-6 and TRBJ1-1 for the parts outside the CDR3, the full variable domain is GAGVSQSPRYKVTKRGQDVALRCDPISGHVSLYWYRQALGQGPEFLTYFNYEAQQDKSGLPNDRFSAERPEGSISTLTIQRTEQRDSAMYRCASSLEVGTGNEAFFGQGTRLTVV.

V usage is TRBV9 and J usage is TRBJ2-1, with TRBD2 matching 14 bases. CDR1 is SGDLS, CDR2 YYNGEE, per germline. CDR3 length: 15 amino acids. The trim removed 4 bases at V and 8 bases at J, leaving 5 bases unmatched. CDR3 DNA sequence: TGTGCCAGCAGCCTGGGGACTAGCGGGGGAGATGAGCAGTTCTTC. It specifies CASSLGTSGGDEQFF.

The V and J genes are TRBV6-5 and TRBJ1-2, with D possibly matching TRBD1 (5 bases). The V and J ends lost 2 bases and 8 bases respectively, with 12 bases between them. The V gene's germline CDR1 is MNHEY and CDR2 SVGAGI. The CDR3 length is 13 residues. In DNA form, the CDR3 reads TGTGCCAGCAGTTACACCGGGGGGGGAGGCTACACCTTC. Residues: CASSYTGGGGYTF.

The gene calls are TRBV7-8 and TRBJ1-3; D not resolved. The V gene's germline CDR1 is SGHVS and CDR2 FQNEAQ. Trimming removed 4 bases at V and 0 bases at J, with 10 bases between. The CDR3 extends over 15 amino acids. Here the CDR3 reads CASSSRLPSGNTIYF. In DNA, the CDR3 is TGTGCCAGCAGCTCGAGACTGCCCTCTGGAAACACCATATATTTT.

The chain has TRBV5-6 and TRBJ1-2; unclear D gene. CDR3 length: 12 residues. V was shortened by 6 bases and J by 6 bases, with 12 bases between the two germline ends. Germline values: CDR1 SGHDT, CDR2 YYEEEE. CDR3 residues: CASTLEGHGYTF. CDR3 sequence (DNA): TGTGCCAGCACCCTTGAGGGTCATGGCTACACCTTC.

The gene calls are TRBV5-4 and TRBJ2-1; 7 bases align to TRBD2. The V gene's germline CDR1 is SGHNT and CDR2 YYREEE (reference sequence). The V segment lost 2 bases and the J segment 5 bases; nucleotides outside the gene matches: 13. This CDR3 is 17 amino acids long. In DNA, the CDR3 is TGTGCCAGCAGCTTATTTGGACGGGGGGAAGTTCACAATGAGCAGTTCTTC. Amino acid sequence: CASSLFGRGEVHNEQFF.